This T cell receptor (beta chain) was sequenced during a study of CD8 T cells in Susac syndrome. With random hexamers, reverse transcription was performed on about 0.45 to 1 ug of RNA. TCRdb re-called the immunoSEQ multiplex PCR reads through MiXCR, storing one row per CDR3 protein. The sample has 53,000 or so distinct CDR3 sequences, roughly 93% seen once. With 5 bases clipped from V and 6 bases from J, the junction kept 14 bases outside the gene matches. The germline CDR1 and CDR2 sequences are MNHEY and SMNVEV (reference sequence). The CDR3 sequence is 16 residues long. The table lists this clonotype with a few counts.

V usage is TRBV27 and J usage is TRBJ2-7, with 9 bases matching TRBD1. This clonotype was obtained from a human donor in good health. The sample consisted of CD8+ T cells from PBMCs. DNA of the CDR3: TGTGCCAGCAGTCCCGTCTTCGGACAGGGGTATGGCGAGCAGTACTTC. This encodes CASSPVFGQGYGEQYF.